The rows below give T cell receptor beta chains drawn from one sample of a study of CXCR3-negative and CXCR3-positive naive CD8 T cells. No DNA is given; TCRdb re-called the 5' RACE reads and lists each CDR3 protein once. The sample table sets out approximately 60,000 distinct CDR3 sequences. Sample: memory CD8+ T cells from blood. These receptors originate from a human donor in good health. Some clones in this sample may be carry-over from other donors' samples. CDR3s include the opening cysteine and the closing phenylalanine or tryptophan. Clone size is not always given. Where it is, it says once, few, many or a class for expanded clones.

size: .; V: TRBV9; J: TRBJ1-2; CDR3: CASSVAAGVLNYGYTF
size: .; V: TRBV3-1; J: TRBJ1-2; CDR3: CASSQDFRGANYGYTF
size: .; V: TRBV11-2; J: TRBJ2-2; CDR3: CASSLGADTGELFF
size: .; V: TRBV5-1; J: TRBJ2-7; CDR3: CASSPAGTGYEQYF
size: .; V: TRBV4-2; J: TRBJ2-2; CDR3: CASSQSEEVGELFF
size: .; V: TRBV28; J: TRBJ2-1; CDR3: CASSFGRNEQFF
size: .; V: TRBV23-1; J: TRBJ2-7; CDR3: CASSQETGTGATIGTYEQYF
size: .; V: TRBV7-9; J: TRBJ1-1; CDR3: CASSIQGANTEAFF
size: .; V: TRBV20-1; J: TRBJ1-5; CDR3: CGDFWEGNQPQHF
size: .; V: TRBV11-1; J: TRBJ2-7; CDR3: CASSPGTSGYEQYF
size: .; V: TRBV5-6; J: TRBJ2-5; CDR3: CASSQIQGQETQYF
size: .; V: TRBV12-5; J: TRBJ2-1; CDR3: CASGLNDPYNEQFF
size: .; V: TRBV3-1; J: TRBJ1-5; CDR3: CASSPTPGDNQPQHF
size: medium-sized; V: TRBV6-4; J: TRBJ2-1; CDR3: CASSALAGEVDEQFF
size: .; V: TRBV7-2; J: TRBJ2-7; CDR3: CASSFPRDGSSYEQYF
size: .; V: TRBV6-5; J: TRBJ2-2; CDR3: CASSYPGTPNTGELFF
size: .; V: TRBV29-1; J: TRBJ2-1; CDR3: CSVEDKVAADEQFF